Sequencing of this TCR beta chain was carried out in a study of blood T cell repertoires in COVID-19. Study-level information: Samples came from the United States, Italy and Spain, spanning acute and convalescent COVID-19. From T cells, B-cell-depleted T cells, or PBMCs came the material, which was cDNA or gDNA.

CDR1 and CDR2 from the germline V gene are MGHRA and YSYEKL. With 2 bases clipped from V and 11 bases from J, the junction kept 18 bases outside the gene matches. CDR3 size: 17 residues. Per the study methods: Nucleated cell counts were estimated from reference gene primer amplification. Method: immunoSEQ multiplex PCR; TCRdb's copy keeps in-frame clones and lacks some. For V, J and clone size, that table is used; D and trimming come from the DNA. Of approximately 190,000 clones listed, 80% are singletons. The clonotype comes from a man aged 60 to 69 with acute or convalescent COVID-19. The sample was peripheral blood. V gene TRBV4-1 combines with J gene TRBJ1-1; 9 bases align to TRBD1. The CDR3 reads CASSQFNGPGQGFAAFF. CDR3 in DNA: TGCGCCAGCAGCCAATTTAACGGGCCGGGACAGGGTTTTGCCGCTTTCTTT.